This T cell receptor (beta chain) was recorded in a study of shared clonotypes between healthy human individuals. As regards this clone: What it binds is not known.

Study results and caveats: Among donors, the sharing of clonotypes was expected to be influenced by sequencing depth.

Assay: immunoSEQ multiplex PCR; the TCRdb copy retains only in-frame clones and omits some. Seen here are fewer than 550,000 clones, about 79% observed once, and the top ten hold roughly an eighth. The clonotype comes from a woman aged 40 to 55 in good health. Some clones in this sample may be carry-over from other donors' samples. Sequencing was performed on PBMCs.

Here the CDR3 reads CASSPVPRGNQPQHF. The DNA of the CDR3 is TGTGCCAGCTCACCCGTCCCAAGGGGTAATCAGCCCCAGCATTTT. The chain recombines TRBV18 with TRBJ1-5, with a weak D call TRBD1 (5 bases). This CDR3 contains 15 residues. V lost 3 bases and J 4 bases, leaving 13 bases between the germline ends. CDR1 is KGHSH, CDR2 LQKENI, per germline.